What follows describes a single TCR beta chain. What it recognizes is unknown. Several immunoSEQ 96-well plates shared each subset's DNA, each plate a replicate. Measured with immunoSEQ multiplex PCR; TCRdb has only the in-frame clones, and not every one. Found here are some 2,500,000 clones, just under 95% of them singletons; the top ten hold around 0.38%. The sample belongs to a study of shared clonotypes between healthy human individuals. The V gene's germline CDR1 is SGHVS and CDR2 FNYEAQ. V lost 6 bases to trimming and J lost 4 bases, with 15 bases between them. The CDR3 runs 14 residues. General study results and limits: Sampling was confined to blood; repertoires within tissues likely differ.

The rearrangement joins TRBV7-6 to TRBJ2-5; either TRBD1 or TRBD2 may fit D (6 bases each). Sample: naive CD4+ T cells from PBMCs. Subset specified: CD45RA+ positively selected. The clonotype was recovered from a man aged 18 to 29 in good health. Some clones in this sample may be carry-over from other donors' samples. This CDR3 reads CASRGGQGRETQYF. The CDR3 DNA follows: TGTGCCAGCAGGGGAGGCCAGGGGAGAGAGACCCAGTACTTC.